The 13 T cell receptor beta chains below all came from one sample that was sequenced in a study of CD4+ T cells in melanoma. Generated by immunoSEQ multiplex PCR, the TCRdb table keeps only in-frame clones and is missing some. The data contain 120,000 to 150,000 clones, around 90% of them seen just once; the ten biggest clones take up roughly 1.4%. The receptors come from a human donor with melanoma.

The V call is TRBV7-9, the J call TRBJ2-5; D possibly uses TRBD1 or TRBD2 (6 bases each). V was cut by 1 base and J by 5 bases, with 14 bases left in between. Germline CDR1 SEHNR, CDR2 FQNEAQ (reference sequence). CDR3 length: 15 amino acids. Written as DNA, the CDR3 is TGTGCCAGCAGCTTAGGGTTGGGGGGCGCGGAGACCCAGTACTTC. Its protein is CASSLGLGGAETQYF.

With regard to this clone: This CDR3 is also generated by other DNA sequences in the sample. This chain connects TRBV30 to TRBJ2-3; TRBD1 agrees at 11 bases. The V and J ends lost 3 bases and 3 bases, in that order; junction bases with no gene match: 5. The CDR3 length is 15 residues. The germline gives CDR1 GTSNPN, CDR2 SVGIG (reference sequence). The CDR3 DNA reads as TGTGCCTGGAGGGTTGGACAGGGGGCGACAGATACGCAGTATTTT. It translates to CAWRVGQGATDTQYF.

J is TRBJ2-6 and V is TRBV15; D gene unclear. The V end lost 0 bases, the J end lost 2 bases, and 11 bases lay between the germline ends. This CDR3 is built from 17 residues. CDR1 and CDR2 (germline): LNHNV, YYDKDF (reference sequence). The CDR3 nucleotides read TGTGCCACCAGCAGAGATCTGCACTCGCCTGGGGCCAACGTCCTGACTTTC. Protein: CATSRDLHSPGANVLTF.

The CDR3 reads CASKRGGEETQYF. The CDR3 nucleotides are TGTGCCAGCAAGCGGGGGGGCGAGGAGACCCAGTACTTC. The chain carries TRBV5-4 and TRBJ2-5; 10 positions match TRBD2. The CDR3 length is 13 residues. Germline loops: CDR1 SGHNT, CDR2 YYREEE (reference sequence). V was pared by 6 bases and J by 5 bases, with 4 bases of the junction left unmatched. The full variable domain, with the rest looked up from reference TRBV5-4 and TRBJ2-5, is ETGVTQSPTHLIKTRGQQVTLRCSSQSGHNTVSWYQQALGQGPQFIFQYYREEENGRGNFPPRFSGLQFPNYSSELNVNALELDDSALYLCASKRGGEETQYFGPGTRLLVL.

The table lists this clone with a count of one. V gene TRBV4-1 combines with J gene TRBJ2-1, with D perhaps assigned TRBD1 or TRBD2 (5 bases each). V was cut by 1 base and J by 5 bases, with 12 bases left in between. In germline, CDR1 is MGHRA, CDR2 YSYEKL. The CDR3 loop spans 15 amino acids. For the CDR3, the DNA is TGCGCCAGCAGCCAAGCCGAGGGGTCCAACAATGAGCAGTTCTTC. It specifies CASSQAEGSNNEQFF.

This clone was recorded once. The chain couples TRBV6-4 to TRBJ2-3; tentative D call: TRBD1 (6 bases). Germline V gene data show CDR1 as MRHNA and CDR2 as SNTAGT. This CDR3 spans 15 amino acids. Trimming cost V 6 bases and J 6 bases, with 19 bases left between them. Written as DNA, the CDR3 is TGTGCCAGCAGGAGAGGGCAGGGGTCTTGGGATACGCAGTATTTT. This translates into CASRRGQGSWDTQYF.

This chain uses TRBV10-3 with TRBJ1-4; D unclear. Trimming pared 8 bases from V and 0 bases from J, leaving 7 bases between. The germline V gene has CDR1 ENHRY and CDR2 SYGVKD. The CDR3 is made up of 13 amino acids. This chain's CDR3 is CAISEATNEKLFF. In DNA, the CDR3 is TGTGCCATCTCGGAGGCAACTAATGAAAAACTGTTTTTT.

CDR3 sequence: CASGENYGYTF. The CDR3 DNA reads as TGTGCCTCAGGGGAAAACTATGGCTACACCTTC. J is TRBJ1-2 and V is TRBV6-1; D perhaps matches TRBD1 (6 bases). The V end was cut by 11 bases, the J end by 2 bases, with 9 bases between. Germline CDR1 reads MNHNS; CDR2 reads SASEGT. CDR3 length: 11 amino acids.

The chain's CDR3 is CAWRGWTDPNEKLFF. CDR3 nucleotides: TGTGCCTGGAGGGGCTGGACAGACCCTAATGAAAAACTGTTTTTT. The chain has TRBV30 and TRBJ1-4, with D possibly being TRBD1 (6 bases). The CDR3 is 15 residues long. V lost 3 bases, J lost 3 bases, and 14 bases lay in between. Germline V gene sequence: CDR1 GTSNPN, CDR2 SVGIG (reference sequence).

This clone was seen just once. This rearrangement joins TRBV18 to TRBJ2-1; TRBD2 is a possible D gene (7 bases). V was pared by 8 bases and J by 1 base, with 15 bases between. This CDR3 is built from 15 residues. Germline CDR1 reads KGHSH; CDR2 reads LQKENI. This CDR3 reads CASRRGAGSYNEQFF. In DNA, the CDR3 is TGTGCCAGCCGCCGGGGGGCCGGGTCCTACAATGAGCAGTTCTTC.

Here the CDR3 reads CASSLLDEQFF. For the CDR3, the DNA is TGTGCCAGCAGTTTGCTCGATGAGCAGTTCTTC. The rearrangement joins TRBV27 to TRBJ2-1; D is undetermined. CDR3 length: 11 residues. The V gene's germline CDR1 is MNHEY and CDR2 SMNVEV (reference sequence). V lost 3 bases and J 8 bases, leaving 5 bases between the germline ends.

The chain employs TRBV7-2 and TRBJ2-3; 10 bases align to TRBD2. The germline V gene encodes CDR1 SGHTA and CDR2 FQGNSA. The length of the CDR3 is 15 residues. After removal of 3 bases from V and 5 bases from J, the junction contained 5 bases not matched to a gene. This CDR3 is CASSFSGGAGDTQYF. CDR3 DNA sequence: TGTGCCAGCAGCTTCAGCGGGGGGGCGGGAGATACGCAGTATTTT.

The rearrangement links TRBV7-3 to TRBJ2-2; D unclear. The germline V and J ends were trimmed by 1 base and 6 bases, with 6 bases remaining between them. CDR1 is SGHTA and CDR2 is FQGTGA in the germline V gene. CDR3 length: 13 residues. CDR3 nucleotides: TGTGCCAGCAGCTTAATTCACGCCGGGGAGCTGTTTTTT. It specifies CASSLIHAGELFF.